This entry lists 32 T cell receptor beta chains sequenced from one sample in a study of OX40 agonist ivuxolimab in advanced cancers. Method: immunoSEQ multiplex PCR; TCRdb's copy keeps in-frame clones and lacks some. In the table there are about 52,000 clones, about 93% of which are singletons. Sample: CD4+ or CD8+ T cells sorted from blood, taken in a trial of the OX40 agonist ivuxolimab. Every receptor here comes from an adult with an advanced solid tumor such as melanoma, head and neck, liver or kidney cancer.

The rearrangement links TRBV7-9 to TRBJ2-5; TRBD1 matches at 10 bases. Trimming at V came to 5 bases and at J to 5 bases, leaving 8 bases not matched to a gene. This CDR3 spans 15 amino acids. CDR1 and CDR2 from the germline V gene are SEHNR and FQNEAQ (reference sequence). This CDR3 is CASSLRDRGWETQYF. The CDR3 DNA reads as TGTGCCAGCAGCCTCCGGGACAGGGGATGGGAGACCCAGTACTTC.

The chain combines TRBV7-8 with TRBJ1-1; D is perhaps TRBD1 (5 bases). The CDR3 spans 14 residues. Per the germline V gene, CDR1 is SGHVS and CDR2 is FQNEAQ. V was pared by 1 base and J by 6 bases, with 12 bases between. CDR3 region: CASSLDPGPAEAFF. As DNA, the CDR3 is TGTGCCAGCAGCTTAGATCCAGGGCCCGCTGAAGCTTTCTTT.

The DNA of the CDR3 is TGCGCCAGCAGCGCAGCGCGGGGACCCTACAATGAGCAGTTCTTC. It translates to CASSAARGPYNEQFF. The chain uses TRBV4-3 and TRBJ2-1, with D possibly TRBD2 on 6 matching bases. Trimming removed 5 bases at V and 2 bases at J, with 13 bases between. CDR3 length equals 15 residues. CDR1 is LGHNA and CDR2 is YSLEER in the germline V gene.

The CDR3 spells CASSPGTEAFF. For the CDR3, the DNA is TGTGCCAGCTCACCGGGGACTGAAGCTTTCTTT. The gene calls are TRBV18 and TRBJ1-1; D is ambiguous. Between the trimmed V and J ends, which lost 3 bases and 5 bases, there was a span of 4 bases. This CDR3 is 11 amino acids long. CDR1 and CDR2 from the germline V gene are KGHSH and LQKENI. The complete variable domain, with remaining parts taken from reference TRBV18 and TRBJ1-1, reads NAGVMQNPRHLVRRRGQEARLRCSPMKGHSHVYWYRQLPEEGLKFMVYLQKENIIDESGMPKERFSAEFPKEGPSILRIQQVVRGDSAAYFCASSPGTEAFFGQGTRLTVV.

The chain is built from TRBV12-5 and TRBJ2-1; D gene ambiguous. Trimming shortened V by 2 bases and J by 6 bases, and 8 bases separated the two germline ends. The CDR3 consists of 13 residues. CDR1 is LGHNT and CDR2 is FRNRAP in the germline V gene. The CDR3 is CASGLSATNEQFF. CDR3 in DNA: TGTGCTAGTGGTTTGTCCGCAACCAATGAGCAGTTCTTC. The complete variable domain, with remaining parts taken from reference TRBV12-5 and TRBJ2-1, reads DARVTQTPRHKVTEMGQEVTMRCQPILGHNTVFWYRQTMMQGLELLAYFRNRAPLDDSGMPKDRFSAEMPDATLATLKIQPSEPRDSAVYFCASGLSATNEQFFGPGTRLTVL.

The rearrangement uses TRBV28 and TRBJ2-1, with 8 nucleotides matching TRBD2. Trimming at V came to 7 bases and at J to 4 bases, leaving 3 bases not matched to a gene. The CDR3 sequence is 13 residues long. Germline values: CDR1 MDHEN, CDR2 SYDVKM. The CDR3 protein is CASTTSEYNEQFF. DNA for the CDR3: TGTGCCAGCACGACTAGCGAATACAATGAGCAGTTCTTC.

The V and J genes are TRBV9 and TRBJ2-2, with 7 bases matching TRBD2. The junction had 9 bases not matched to a gene; V was cut back by 0 bases and J by 7 bases. Germline CDR1 is SGDLS and CDR2 is YYNGEE. The CDR3 extends over 16 amino acids. CDR3 protein: CASSVGGSGSYGELFF. In DNA, the CDR3 is TGTGCCAGCAGCGTAGGAGGTAGCGGGTCGTACGGGGAGCTGTTTTTT.

The gene calls are TRBV7-2 and TRBJ1-5; D call uncertain. The CDR3 has 15 residues. V shed 0 bases and J shed 1 base, with 7 bases lying between them. From germline, CDR1 is SGHTA and CDR2 FQGNSA. CDR3 sequence: CASSLALASNQPQHF. The CDR3 nucleotides read TGTGCCAGCAGCTTAGCGCTAGCGAGCAATCAGCCCCAGCATTTT. The variable domain in full, with the rest retrieved from reference TRBV7-2 and TRBJ1-5, is GAGVSQSPSNKVTEKGKDVELRCDPISGHTALYWYRQSLGQGLEFLIYFQGNSAPDKSGLPSDRFSAERTGGSVSTLTIQRTQQEDSAVYLCASSLALASNQPQHFGDGTRLSIL.

This clone is a singleton in its sample. This chain links TRBV9 with TRBJ2-7; D uncertain. Germline CDR1 SGDLS, CDR2 YYNGEE. This CDR3 is built from 15 residues. V dropped 0 bases and J dropped 0 bases, with 10 bases sitting between them. CDR3 region: CASSVGSSSSYEQYF. The CDR3 coding sequence is TGTGCCAGCAGCGTAGGGTCTTCCAGCTCCTACGAGCAGTACTTC.

The count of this clone is one. The V call is TRBV7-6, the J call TRBJ2-7; 11 positions agree with TRBD2. Germline trimming cut 5 bases from V and 5 bases from J; bases unmatched to any gene: 11. Germline CDR1 reads SGHVS; CDR2 reads FNYEAQ. CDR3 length: 16 amino acids. CDR3 residues: CASSTYSGRAFNEQYF. The DNA for the CDR3 is TGTGCCAGCAGCACCTATAGCGGGAGGGCTTTCAACGAGCAGTACTTC.

This CDR3 reads CASSLQRTYEQYF. The CDR3 coding sequence is TGTGCCAGCAGTTTACAGAGAACCTACGAGCAGTACTTC. The chain combines TRBV27 with TRBJ2-7; D ambiguous. CDR1 MNHEY and CDR2 SMNVEV come from the germline V gene (reference sequence). The CDR3 is 13 residues long. V was trimmed by 2 bases and J by 2 bases, leaving 7 bases between them.

The J gene is TRBJ2-1, the V gene TRBV13; 9 nucleotides match TRBD2. The V segment lost 0 bases and the J segment 7 bases; nucleotides outside the gene matches: 4. The germline V gene encodes CDR1 PRHDT and CDR2 FYEKMQ (reference sequence). CDR3 length: 15 amino acids. The CDR3 spells CASSLGAGGRNEQFF. Written as DNA, the CDR3 is TGTGCCAGCAGCTTAGGAGCGGGAGGAAGGAATGAGCAGTTCTTC.

The chain links TRBV28 to TRBJ2-7, with 7 nucleotides matching TRBD2. The CDR3 is 15 amino acids. The junction had 9 bases not matched to a gene; V was cut back by 7 bases and J by 0 bases. Germline V gives CDR1 MDHEN, CDR2 SYDVKM. The CDR3 DNA reads TGTGCCAGCACGAAGGGCGGGGGATTCTCCTACGAGCAGTACTTC. Residues: CASTKGGGFSYEQYF. The full variable domain, completed using reference TRBV28 and TRBJ2-7, is DVKVTQSSRYLVKRTGEKVFLECVQDMDHENMFWYRQDPGLGLRLIYFSYDVKMKEKGDIPEGYSVSREKKERFSLILESASTNQTSMYLCASTKGGGFSYEQYFGPGTRLTVT.

This rearrangement joins TRBV5-4 to TRBJ2-7; the D call may be TRBD1 or TRBD2 (5 bases each). CDR1 and CDR2 from the germline V gene are SGHNT and YYREEE (reference sequence). Trimming took off 3 bases at V and 3 bases at J, with 7 bases between the two ends. The CDR3 extends over 12 amino acids. The CDR3 region has the DNA TGTGCCAGCAGCTGGGACGGCTACGAGCAGTACTTC. It codes for CASSWDGYEQYF. The full variable domain, rest sourced from reference TRBV5-4 and TRBJ2-7, is ETGVTQSPTHLIKTRGQQVTLRCSSQSGHNTVSWYQQALGQGPQFIFQYYREEENGRGNFPPRFSGLQFPNYSSELNVNALELDDSALYLCASSWDGYEQYFGPGTRLTVT.

This chain joins TRBV5-6 and TRBJ2-3; TRBD2 matches 7 bases. V lost 2 bases, J lost 2 bases, and 5 bases stayed unmatched. Germline V gene data show CDR1 as SGHDT and CDR2 as YYEEEE. This CDR3 spans 15 amino acids. The CDR3 nucleotides are TGTGCCAGCAGCTTAGCAGCGGGGATCACAGATACGCAGTATTTT. Its translation is CASSLAAGITDTQYF.

The V gene is TRBV4-3, the J gene TRBJ2-7, with D perhaps matching TRBD2 (6 bases). The CDR3 has 18 residues. Germline V CDR1 and CDR2: LGHNA, YSLEER. V lost 1 base and J 0 bases, leaving 19 bases between the germline ends. The CDR3 loop reads CASSQVRNSRGGSYEQYF. CDR3 bases: TGCGCCAGCAGCCAAGTTAGGAACTCTAGGGGAGGCTCCTACGAGCAGTACTTC.

This chain uses TRBV5-6 with TRBJ1-5; D call uncertain. Looked up from germline, CDR1 is SGHDT and CDR2 is YYEEEE. V was shortened by 4 bases and J by 0 bases, with 11 bases between the two germline ends. The CDR3 is 15 amino acids. This CDR3 reads CASSVGVYSNQPQHF. The DNA for the CDR3 is TGTGCCAGCAGCGTCGGTGTGTATAGCAATCAGCCCCAGCATTTT. The full variable domain, its missing parts supplied by reference TRBV5-6 and TRBJ1-5, is DAGVTQSPTHLIKTRGQQVTLRCSPKSGHDTVSWYQQALGQGPQFIFQYYEEEERQRGNFPDRFSGHQFPNYSSELNVNALLLGDSALYLCASSVGVYSNQPQHFGDGTRLSIL.

This chain uses TRBV28 with TRBJ2-7; TRBD2 aligns across 11 bases. With V trimmed by 5 bases and J by 5 bases, 8 bases remained unmatched. In germline, CDR1 is MDHEN, CDR2 SYDVKM. CDR3 size: 15 residues. In nucleotides, the CDR3 is TGTGCCAGCAGTCCTTTGACTAGCGGGGCGGACGAGCAGTACTTC. Protein product: CASSPLTSGADEQYF.

This clone was seen only once. The gene calls are TRBV19 and TRBJ2-6; tentatively, D is TRBD1 (5 bases). V lost 7 bases, J lost 0 bases, and 10 bases lay in between. This CDR3 spans 15 amino acids. From germline, CDR1 is LNHDA and CDR2 SQIVND (reference sequence). CDR3 DNA sequence: TGTGCCAGTATGGGGCCGGACTCTGGGGCCAACGTCCTGACTTTC. It encodes CASMGPDSGANVLTF.

V gene TRBV20-1 combines with J gene TRBJ1-5; D not resolved. The CDR3 sequence is 10 residues long. Per germline, CDR1 DFQATT and CDR2 SNEGSKA (reference sequence). V lost 3 bases and J lost 6, with 3 bases in between. The DNA for the CDR3 is TGCAGTGCTAGTGGTCAGCCCCAGCATTTT. Translating gives CSASGQPQHF.

The chain joins TRBV29-1 to TRBJ2-5; D might be TRBD1 (7 bases). Germline assignment: CDR1 SQVTM and CDR2 ANQGSEA. V was cut by 1 base and J by 7 bases, with 22 bases left in between. There are 16 residues in the CDR3. The CDR3 coding sequence is TGCAGCGTTGAAGGGCCCACCACAGGGGAGGTAGGGACCCAGTACTTC. Translating it yields CSVEGPTTGEVGTQYF.

The rearrangement links TRBV5-8 to TRBJ2-3; D possibly corresponds to TRBD2 (5 bases). V gave up 0 bases and J gave up 1 base, with 6 bases separating them. The CDR3 spans 14 residues. Germline CDR1 reads SGHTS; CDR2 reads YDEGEE. In nucleotides, the CDR3 is TGTGCCAGCAGCTTGGAGAGGGGCACAGATACGCAGTATTTT. It is translated as CASSLERGTDTQYF.

V gene TRBV25-1 combines with J gene TRBJ2-7, with 9 bases fitting TRBD2. The ends lost 4 bases at V and 5 bases at J; junction bases unmatched: 6. Germline-derived CDR1 and CDR2 are MGHDK and SYGVNS. The CDR3 spans 14 residues. The CDR3 DNA is TGTGCCAGCAGTGCGTTAGCGGGAGTCCACGAGCAGTACTTC. This codes for CASSALAGVHEQYF.

This sequence joins TRBV28 and TRBJ2-3, with no clear D. This CDR3 is built from 18 residues. Germline lookup yields CDR1 MDHEN and CDR2 SYDVKM. Trimming stripped 7 bases from V and 1 base from J, with 24 bases between. CDR3 protein: CASIPHPGYPTGTDTQYF. DNA for the CDR3: TGTGCCAGCATCCCCCACCCGGGCTACCCTACTGGCACAGATACGCAGTATTTT.

This chain joins TRBV7-8 and TRBJ1-1; D unclear. CDR1 and CDR2 (germline): SGHVS, FQNEAQ. The CDR3 runs to 14 residues. Trimming removed 3 bases from V and 0 bases from J, with 8 bases in between. The CDR3 DNA reads as TGTGCCAGCAGCTTCTGGAACCTGAACACTGAAGCTTTCTTT. Translating gives CASSFWNLNTEAFF.

This chain joins TRBV28 and TRBJ2-1; 13 bases align to TRBD2. Trimming removed 4 bases from V and 4 bases from J; junction bases left unmatched: 10. The V gene's germline CDR1 is MDHEN and CDR2 SYDVKM. This CDR3 is 18 amino acids long. For the CDR3, the DNA is TGTGCCAGCAGTTCCCCCCTACCGACTAGCGGGAGGTACAATGAGCAGTTCTTC. Translation: CASSSPLPTSGRYNEQFF.

This clone was counted ten times or more. Other DNA sequences in this sample translate to the same CDR3. The CDR3 bases are TGTGCCAGCAGCCCCGGACGCCCAGAGCAGTACTTC. Translated, it gives CASSPGRPEQYF. This chain uses TRBV7-9 with TRBJ2-7; no clear D gene. Germline loops: CDR1 SEHNR, CDR2 FQNEAQ (reference sequence). CDR3 length equals 12 residues. V gave up 5 bases and J gave up 7 bases, with 12 bases separating them.

This clone was seen once. The chain recombines TRBV7-9 with TRBJ1-1; the match to TRBD1 covers 10 bases. This CDR3 is 16 amino acids long. Germline CDR1 and CDR2: SEHNR and FQNEAQ (reference sequence). V lost 9 bases, J lost 0 bases, and 10 bases stayed unmatched. CDR3 nucleotide sequence: TGTGCCAGTACGGGACCGGGACAGGGGATGAACACTGAAGCTTTCTTT. Protein: CASTGPGQGMNTEAFF. Combining the CDR3 with reference TRBV7-9 and TRBJ1-1 gives the whole variable domain DTGVSQNPRHKITKRGQNVTFRCDPISEHNRLYWYRQTLGQGPEFLTYFQNEAQLEKSRLLSDRFSAERPKGSFSTLEIQRTEQGDSAMYLCASTGPGQGMNTEAFFGQGTRLTVV.

Comments on this clone: Sequence at one end of the junction differs from germline and may be a read error. The chain recombines TRBV19 with TRBJ2-1, with 11 bases that match TRBD2. The CDR3 contains 15 residues. Germline V lookup: CDR1 LNHDA, CDR2 SQIVND (reference sequence). CDR3 sequence (DNA): TGTGCCAGTAGCATAGCGGGAGGGCGAGTAAATGAGCAGTTCTTC. Its protein product is CASSIAGGRVNEQFF.

V and J are TRBV27 and TRBJ2-4, with D possibly being TRBD1 (6 bases). Germline V gene lookup returns CDR1 MNHEY and CDR2 SMNVEV (reference sequence). The CDR3 extends over 14 amino acids. The germline V and J ends were trimmed by 3 bases and 7 bases, with 13 bases remaining between them. The CDR3 nucleotides are TGTGCCAGCAGTTTGGACAGCCTTGGGAACATTCAGTACTTC. Protein sequence: CASSLDSLGNIQYF.

The V call is TRBV5-8, the J call TRBJ2-3; D gene unclear. Germline V gives CDR1 SGHTS, CDR2 YDEGEE. V lost 1 base, J lost 1 base, and 13 bases lay in between. The CDR3 is 16 amino acids. The CDR3 here is CASSLSSMSGTDTQYF. CDR3 in DNA: TGTGCCAGCAGCTTGTCGTCGATGTCAGGCACAGATACGCAGTATTTT.

The CDR3 sequence: CASRPVTGAPGELFF. The CDR3 coding sequence is TGTGCCAGCAGACCTGTAACGGGAGCGCCTGGGGAGCTGTTTTTT. The V and J genes are TRBV6-6 and TRBJ2-2; perhaps TRBD2 as D (6 bases). This CDR3 region has 15 residues. Trimming shortened V by 6 bases and J by 8 bases, and 19 bases separated the two germline ends. Germline CDR1 and CDR2: MNHNY and SVGAGI (reference sequence).